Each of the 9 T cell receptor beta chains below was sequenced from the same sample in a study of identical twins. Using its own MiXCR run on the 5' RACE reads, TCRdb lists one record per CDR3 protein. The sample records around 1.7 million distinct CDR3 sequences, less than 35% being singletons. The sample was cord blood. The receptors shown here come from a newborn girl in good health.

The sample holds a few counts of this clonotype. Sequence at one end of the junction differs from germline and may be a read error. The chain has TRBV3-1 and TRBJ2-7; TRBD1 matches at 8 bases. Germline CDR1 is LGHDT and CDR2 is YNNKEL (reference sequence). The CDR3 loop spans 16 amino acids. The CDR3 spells CASSPTGYQGAYELYF. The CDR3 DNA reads TGTGCCAGCAGCCCCACGGGGTACCAGGGGGCCTACGAGCTGTACTTC.

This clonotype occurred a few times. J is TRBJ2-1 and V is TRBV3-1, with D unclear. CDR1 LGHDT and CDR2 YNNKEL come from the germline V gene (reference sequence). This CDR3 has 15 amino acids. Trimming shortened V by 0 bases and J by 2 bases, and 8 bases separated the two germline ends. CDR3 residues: CASSQDRLPYNEQFF. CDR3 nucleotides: TGTGCCAGCAGCCAAGACCGGCTACCCTACAATGAGCAGTTCTTC.

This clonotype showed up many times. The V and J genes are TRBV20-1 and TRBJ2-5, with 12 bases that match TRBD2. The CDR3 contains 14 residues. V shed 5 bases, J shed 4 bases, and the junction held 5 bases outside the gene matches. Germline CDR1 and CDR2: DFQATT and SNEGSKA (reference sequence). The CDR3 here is CSARLAGVLETQYF. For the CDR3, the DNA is TGCAGTGCTCGACTAGCGGGAGTTTTAGAGACCCAGTACTTC.

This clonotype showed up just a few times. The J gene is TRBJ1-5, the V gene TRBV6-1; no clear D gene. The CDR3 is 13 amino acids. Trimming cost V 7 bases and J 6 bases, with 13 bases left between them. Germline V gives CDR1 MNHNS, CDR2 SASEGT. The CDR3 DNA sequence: TGTGCCAGCACCCTATTGGCAGGTCAGCCCCAGCATTTT. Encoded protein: CASTLLAGQPQHF.

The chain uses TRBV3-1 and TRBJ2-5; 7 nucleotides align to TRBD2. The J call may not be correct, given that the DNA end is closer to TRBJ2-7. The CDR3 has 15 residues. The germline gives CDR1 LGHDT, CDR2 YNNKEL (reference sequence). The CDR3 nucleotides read TGTGCCAGCAGCCAAGTCGCCAGCGGGACCCACGAGCAGTACTTC. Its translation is CASSQVASGTHEQYF.

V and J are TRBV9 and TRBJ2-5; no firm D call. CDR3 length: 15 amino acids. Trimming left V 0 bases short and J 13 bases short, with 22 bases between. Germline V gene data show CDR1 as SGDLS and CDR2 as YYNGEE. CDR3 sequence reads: CASSVDVTGYYERYF. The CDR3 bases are TGTGCCAGCAGCGTAGATGTGACCGGATACTACGAGCGGTACTTC.

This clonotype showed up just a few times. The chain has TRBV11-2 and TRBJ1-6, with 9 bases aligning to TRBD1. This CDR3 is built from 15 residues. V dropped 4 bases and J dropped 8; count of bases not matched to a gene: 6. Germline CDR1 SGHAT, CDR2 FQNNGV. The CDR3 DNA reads TGTGCCAGCAGCTCCCGGGACAGGGCGGATTCACCCCTCCACTTT. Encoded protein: CASSSRDRADSPLHF.

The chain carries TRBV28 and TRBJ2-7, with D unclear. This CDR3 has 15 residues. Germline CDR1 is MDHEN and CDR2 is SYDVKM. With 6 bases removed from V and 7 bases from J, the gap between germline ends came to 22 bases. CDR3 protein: CASSTHPASYNEQYF. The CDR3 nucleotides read TGTGCCAGCAGCACCCACCCAGCCTCCTACAATGAGCAGTACTTC.

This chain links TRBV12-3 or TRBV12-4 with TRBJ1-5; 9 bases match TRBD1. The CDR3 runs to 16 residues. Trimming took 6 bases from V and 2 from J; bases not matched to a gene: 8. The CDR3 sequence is CASSPRGTGRNQPQHF. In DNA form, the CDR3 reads TGTGCCAGCAGCCCTAGAGGGACAGGGCGCAATCAGCCCCAGCATTTT.